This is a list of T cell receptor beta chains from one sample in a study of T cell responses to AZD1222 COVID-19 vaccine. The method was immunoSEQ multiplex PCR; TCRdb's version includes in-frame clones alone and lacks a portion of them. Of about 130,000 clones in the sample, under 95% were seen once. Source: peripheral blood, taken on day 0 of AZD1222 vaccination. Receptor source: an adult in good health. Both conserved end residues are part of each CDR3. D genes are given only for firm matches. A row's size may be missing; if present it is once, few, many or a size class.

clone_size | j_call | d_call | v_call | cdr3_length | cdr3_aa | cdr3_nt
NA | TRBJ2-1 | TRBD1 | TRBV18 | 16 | CASSGSEQGNYNEQFF | TGTGCCAGCTCAGGCTCTGAACAGGGGAACTACAATGAGCAGTTCTTC
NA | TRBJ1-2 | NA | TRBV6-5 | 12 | CASIEREGGYTF | TGTGCCAGCATAGAAAGGGAAGGCGGCTACACCTTC
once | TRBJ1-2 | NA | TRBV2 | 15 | CASSEAARLSYGYTF | TGTGCCAGCAGTGAAGCGGCGAGGCTCTCTTATGGCTACACCTTC
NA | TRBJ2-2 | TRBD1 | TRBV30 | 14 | CAWMQDRGTGELFF | TGTGCCTGGATGCAGGACAGGGGCACCGGGGAGCTGTTTTTT
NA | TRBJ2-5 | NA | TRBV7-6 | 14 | CASSSGPRKETQYF | TGTGCCAGCAGCAGCGGACCTAGGAAAGAGACCCAGTACTTC
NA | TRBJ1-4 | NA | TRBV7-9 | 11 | CASSLREKLFF | TGTGCCAGCAGCTTGCGTGAAAAACTGTTTTTT
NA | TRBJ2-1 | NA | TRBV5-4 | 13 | CASSLVAVDEQFF | TGTGCCAGCAGCTTGGTGGCTGTCGATGAGCAGTTCTTC
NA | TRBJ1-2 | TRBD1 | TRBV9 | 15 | CASSAVTGFDYGYTF | TGTGCCAGCAGCGCGGTGACAGGGTTTGACTATGGCTACACCTTC
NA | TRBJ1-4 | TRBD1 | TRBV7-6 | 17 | CASSLYARDSPNEKLFF | TGTGCCAGCAGCTTATACGCAAGGGACAGCCCAAATGAAAAACTGTTTTTT
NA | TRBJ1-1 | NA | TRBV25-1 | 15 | CASSEYKGWNTEAFF | TGTGCCAGCAGTGAATATAAGGGCTGGAACACTGAAGCTTTCTTT
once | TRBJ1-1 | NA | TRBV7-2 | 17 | CASSLESGVLGGTEAFF | TGTGCCAGCAGCTTAGAGAGCGGGGTCTTAGGTGGGACTGAAGCTTTCTTT
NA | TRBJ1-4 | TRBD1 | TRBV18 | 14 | CASSHGTGSEKLFF | TGTGCCAGCTCACACGGGACAGGGTCTGAAAAACTGTTTTTT
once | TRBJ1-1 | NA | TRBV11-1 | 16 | CASSDSYRVMNTEAFF | TGTGCCAGCAGCGACAGCTACAGGGTAATGAACACTGAAGCTTTCTTT
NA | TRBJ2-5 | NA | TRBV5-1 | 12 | CASSSSQETQYF | TGCGCCAGCAGCTCCAGCCAAGAGACCCAGTACTTC
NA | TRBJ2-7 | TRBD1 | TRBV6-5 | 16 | CASSYSSGTGLYEQYF | TGTGCCAGCAGTTACTCTTCCGGGACAGGACTCTACGAGCAGTACTTC
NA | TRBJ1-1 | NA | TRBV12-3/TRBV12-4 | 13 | CASSLAMGTEAFF | TGTGCCAGCAGTTTGGCCATGGGGACTGAAGCTTTCTTT
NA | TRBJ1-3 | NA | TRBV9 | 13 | CASSVAGGNTIYF | TGTGCCAGCAGCGTAGCGGGGGGAAACACCATATATTTT
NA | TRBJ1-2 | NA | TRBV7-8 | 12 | CASSPPGDGYTF | TGTGCCAGCAGCCCTCCTGGGGACGGCTACACCTTC
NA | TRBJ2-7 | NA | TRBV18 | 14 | CASSPLEGDYEQYF | TGTGCCAGCTCACCGCTAGAGGGGGACTACGAGCAGTACTTC
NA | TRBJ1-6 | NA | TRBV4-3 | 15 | CASSQDESYNSPLHF | TGCGCCAGCAGCCAAGATGAGAGTTATAATTCACCCCTCCACTTT
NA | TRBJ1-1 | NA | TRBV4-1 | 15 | CASSQDKGRRYEAFF | TGCGCCAGCAGCCAAGATAAAGGCAGACGATATGAAGCTTTCTTT
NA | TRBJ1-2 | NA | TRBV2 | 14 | CASSEARRIYGYTF | TGTGCCAGCAGTGAAGCGAGACGGATCTATGGCTACACCTTC
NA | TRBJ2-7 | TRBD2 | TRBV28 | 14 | CASSQLAGAYEQYF | TGTGCCAGCAGTCAGCTAGCGGGGGCCTACGAGCAGTACTTC
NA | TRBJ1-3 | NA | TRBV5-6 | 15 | CATSDRSFSGNTIYF | TGTGCCACGTCGGACCGTTCCTTCTCTGGAAACACCATATATTTT
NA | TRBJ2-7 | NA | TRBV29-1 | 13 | CSVGLGFHYEQYF | TGCAGCGTTGGGTTGGGGTTCCACTACGAGCAGTACTTC
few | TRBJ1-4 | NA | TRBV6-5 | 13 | CASTPRGNEKLFF | TGTGCCAGCACCCCCCGGGGAAATGAAAAACTGTTTTTT
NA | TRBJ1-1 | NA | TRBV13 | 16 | CASSLGRGGPLTEAFF | TGTGCCAGCAGCTTAGGCCGGGGGGGTCCATTAACTGAAGCTTTCTTT
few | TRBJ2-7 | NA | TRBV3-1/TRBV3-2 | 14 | CASSQAGTSYEQYF | TGTGCCAGCAGCCAAGCGGGGACCTCCTACGAGCAGTACTTC
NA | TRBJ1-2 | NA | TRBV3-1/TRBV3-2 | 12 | CASSQQGYGYTF | TGTGCCAGCAGCCAACAGGGCTATGGCTACACCTTC
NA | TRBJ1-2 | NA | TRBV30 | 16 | CAWSVSSYRAIRGYTF | TGTGCCTGGAGTGTATCTTCCTACAGGGCGATACGGGGCTACACCTTC
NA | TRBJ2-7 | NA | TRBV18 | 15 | CASSPFETVQGEQYF | TGTGCCAGCTCACCGTTCGAGACAGTCCAAGGCGAGCAGTACTTC
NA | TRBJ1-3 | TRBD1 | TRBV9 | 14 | CASRGTGAGNTIYF | TGTGCCAGCCGCGGGACAGGGGCCGGAAACACCATATATTTT
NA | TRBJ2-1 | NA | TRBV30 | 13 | CAWSVHGRNEQFF | TGTGCCTGGAGTGTACATGGCCGCAATGAGCAGTTCTTC
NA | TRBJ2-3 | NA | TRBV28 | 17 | CASSSRRLSSSTDTQYF | TGTGCCAGCAGTTCCAGAAGACTGTCTTCTAGCACAGATACGCAGTATTTT
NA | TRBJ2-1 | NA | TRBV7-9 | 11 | CASSLGGEQFF | TGTGCCAGCAGCTTGGGGGGTGAGCAGTTCTTC
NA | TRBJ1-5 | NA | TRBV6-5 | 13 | CASKLTGDQPQHF | TGTGCCAGCAAATTGACGGGGGATCAGCCCCAGCATTTT
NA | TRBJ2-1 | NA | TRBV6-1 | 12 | CASRELYNEQFF | TGTGCCAGCAGGGAGCTCTACAATGAGCAGTTCTTC
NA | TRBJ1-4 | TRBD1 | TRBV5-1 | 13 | CASSTGTAEKLFF | TGCGCCAGCAGCACAGGGACAGCGGAAAAACTGTTTTTT
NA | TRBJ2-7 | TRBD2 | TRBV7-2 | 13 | CASSLGGGYEQYF | TGTGCCAGCAGCTTAGGGGGGGGCTACGAGCAGTACTTC
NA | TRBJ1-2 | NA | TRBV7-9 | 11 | CASSLDYGYTF | TGTGCCAGCAGCTTAGACTATGGCTACACCTTC
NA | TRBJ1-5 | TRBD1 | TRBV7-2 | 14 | CASSPDRGYQPQHF | TGTGCCAGCAGCCCAGACAGGGGATATCAGCCCCAGCATTTT
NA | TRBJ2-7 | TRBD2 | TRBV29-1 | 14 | CSALTGGGIYEQYF | TGCAGCGCCCTGACCGGGGGGGGGATCTACGAGCAGTACTTC
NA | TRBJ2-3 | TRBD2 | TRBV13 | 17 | CASSPRTSGGAKDTQYF | TGTGCCAGCAGCCCCCGGACTAGCGGGGGGGCGAAAGATACGCAGTATTTT
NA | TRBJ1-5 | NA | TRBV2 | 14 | CASTREQGDQPQHF | TGTGCCAGCACGAGAGAGCAGGGTGATCAGCCCCAGCATTTT
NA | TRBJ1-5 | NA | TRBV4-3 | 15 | CASSPVDGGNQPQHF | TGCGCCAGCAGCCCTGTGGACGGGGGGAATCAGCCCCAGCATTTT
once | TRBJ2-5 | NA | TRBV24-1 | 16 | CATSPRGSDRQETQYF | TGTGCCACCAGCCCCCGGGGGTCGGACAGGCAAGAGACCCAGTACTTC
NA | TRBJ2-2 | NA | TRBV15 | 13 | CATSRGVAGELFF | TGTGCCACCAGCAGAGGAGTGGCCGGGGAGCTGTTTTTT
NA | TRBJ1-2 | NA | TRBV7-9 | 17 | CASSPSAWDVPGDGYTF | TGTGCCAGCAGCCCAAGCGCCTGGGACGTCCCAGGGGATGGCTACACCTTC
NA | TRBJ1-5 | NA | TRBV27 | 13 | CASSFTSNQPQHF | TGTGCCAGCAGTTTCACTAGCAATCAGCCCCAGCATTTT
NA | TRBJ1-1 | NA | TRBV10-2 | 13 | CASGGRLNTEAFF | TGCGCCAGCGGGGGGAGACTGAACACTGAAGCTTTCTTT
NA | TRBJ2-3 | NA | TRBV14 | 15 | CASSQARAFATTQYF | TGTGCCAGCAGCCAAGCCCGCGCTTTCGCAACCACGCAGTATTTT
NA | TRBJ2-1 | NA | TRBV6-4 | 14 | CASSERAENNEQFF | TGTGCCAGCAGTGAGCGCGCAGAAAACAATGAGCAGTTCTTC